What follows is one TCR beta chain and its context. What it binds is not known. This CDR3 has 12 amino acids. The germline CDR1 and CDR2 sequences are SGHRS and YFSETQ. V was clipped by 2 bases and J by 7 bases, with 6 bases between them. The data belong to a study of early stage breast cancer tumors. Study background: Average read coverage per sample was approximately 10-fold.

The table came from immunoSEQ multiplex PCR; TCRdb's copy has only in-frame clones and leaves some out. Among nearly 25,000 clones, 60% to 70% were seen once, and the ten largest hold 8.5% to 10%. Findings and limits, study-wide: Comparing each tissue with blood distinguished tumor from normal in about 90% of the 16 patients. Enriched TCRB sequences shared across patients were mostly commonly generated sequences. Compared with adjacent normal breast, tumors showed around 2.5-fold denser, more clonal T cells.

The sequence came from a person in their sixties or seventies with breast cancer. Material: breast tumor tissue. V usage is TRBV5-1 and J usage is TRBJ2-2, with D tentatively TRBD2 (5 bases). The CDR3 loop is CASSLTSGELFF. In nucleotides, the CDR3 is TGCGCCAGCAGCTTAACTAGCGGGGAGCTGTTTTTT.